This TCR beta chain derives from a study of T cells after yellow fever vaccination. This CDR3 is built from 15 residues. CDR1 DFQATT and CDR2 SNEGSKA come from the germline V gene (reference sequence). J was trimmed by 6 bases and V by 6 bases; bases with no gene match: 12. One entry per CDR3 protein results from TCRdb running MiXCR on the 5' RACE reads. The sample includes approximately 110,000 distinct CDR3 sequences, nearly 7.5% of them seen just once. The chain carries TRBV20-1 and TRBJ2-2; 8 bases line up with TRBD2. This receptor was taken from a man aged 18-30 years who received the YFV17D yellow fever vaccine. The sequences come from CD4+ T cells sorted from PBMCs, collected 10 to 11 days after the first yellow fever vaccination. The CDR3 nucleotides are TGCAGTGCGAATAGCGGGGAAAGTTACGCCGGGGAGCTGTTTTTT. As protein: CSANSGESYAGELFF.